The count of the clone carrying this TCR beta chain is one. The antigen remains undetermined. J gave up 0 bases and V 7 bases, and 10 bases lay outside the gene matches. The length of the CDR3 is 19 residues. In germline, CDR1 is LNHDA, CDR2 SQIVND (reference sequence). This entry belongs to a study of tumor-infiltrating lymphocytes in localized non-small cell lung cancer. Study results and caveats: Only some patients had TCR sequencing, depending on available tissue. T-cell fraction did not differ between immunotypes IM1 and IM2.

Produced via immunoSEQ multiplex PCR; TCRdb's table is partial and in-frame only. The table lists 16,000 or so clones, around 85% of them singletons. This chain joins TRBV19 and TRBJ2-1; 15 nucleotides line up with TRBD2. This sequence was found in a human donor with non-small cell lung cancer. Sequences were obtained from lung tumor tissue. The CDR3 is CASISPGLAGGSSYNEQFF. CDR3 sequence (DNA): TGTGCCAGTATTTCTCCGGGACTAGCGGGAGGAAGCTCCTACAATGAGCAGTTCTTC.